These T cell receptor beta chains were read from a single sample in a study of T cell responses to AZD1222 COVID-19 vaccine. The repertoire was sequenced with immunoSEQ multiplex PCR; TCRdb's copy has only in-frame clones and lacks some. The top ten hold roughly 2.4% of the sample, which has about 100,000 clones, roughly nine tenths seen once. The starting material was peripheral blood, obtained 28 days after the second AZD1222 dose. These receptors were taken from an adult who received the AZD1222 COVID-19 vaccine. Both conserved end residues are part of each CDR3. The D gene is left open where the match is weak. A row's size may be missing; if present it is once, few, many or a size class.

d_call,v_call,j_call,clone_size,cdr3_aa,cdr3_nt
NA,TRBV29-1,TRBJ1-5,NA,CSVVQDPNQPQHF,TGCAGCGTTGTACAGGACCCTAATCAGCCCCAGCATTTT
NA,TRBV5-6,TRBJ1-5,NA,CASSLMGNARYQPQHF,TGTGCCAGCAGCTTGATGGGAAATGCCCGGTATCAGCCCCAGCATTTT
NA,TRBV5-4,TRBJ2-5,NA,CASSLELTRSETQYF,TGTGCCAGCAGCTTGGAACTAACTAGGTCGGAGACCCAGTACTTC
TRBD1,TRBV10-3,TRBJ1-2,NA,CATAPGQGAERGGYTF,TGTGCCACCGCCCCGGGACAGGGGGCTGAGAGGGGTGGCTACACCTTC
NA,TRBV5-3,TRBJ2-7,NA,CARSFQIQGGSEQYF,TGTGCCAGAAGCTTCCAAATACAGGGTGGATCCGAGCAGTACTTC
TRBD1,TRBV18,TRBJ1-1,NA,CASSPRQGDMNTEAFF,TGTGCCAGCTCACCCAGACAGGGTGATATGAACACTGAAGCTTTCTTT
NA,TRBV10-1,TRBJ2-1,NA,CASSDTAGNRDEQFF,TGCGCCAGCAGTGACACTGCCGGGAACAGGGATGAGCAGTTCTTC
TRBD2,TRBV11-2,TRBJ2-1,NA,CASSLPGTSGYNEQFF,TGTGCCAGCAGCTTACCCGGGACTAGCGGCTACAATGAGCAGTTCTTC
NA,TRBV3-1/TRBV3-2,TRBJ1-1,few,CASSQDNMNTEAFF,TGTGCCAGCAGCCAGGACAACATGAACACTGAAGCTTTCTTT
NA,TRBV4-2,TRBJ1-2,NA,CASSPRHDSNYGYTF,TGTGCCAGCAGCCCACGACATGACAGTAACTATGGCTACACCTTC
NA,TRBV9,TRBJ1-2,NA,CASSKSGEGYTF,TGTGCCAGCAGCAAGTCGGGGGAAGGCTACACCTTC
NA,TRBV6-5,TRBJ1-2,NA,CASNLRTVYGYTF,TGTGCCAGCAACCTCAGGACAGTATATGGCTACACCTTC
NA,TRBV24-1,TRBJ1-1,NA,CATSDLKYGQKEDTEAFF,TGTGCCACCAGTGATTTAAAATATGGACAGAAAGAGGACACTGAAGCTTTCTTT
TRBD2,TRBV3-1/TRBV3-2,TRBJ2-1,NA,CASSRASGYPYNEQFF,TGTGCCAGCAGCCGAGCTAGCGGGTACCCCTACAATGAGCAGTTCTTC
NA,TRBV5-6,TRBJ2-2,NA,CASSLAGSNTGELFF,TGTGCCAGCAGCTTGGCAGGGTCGAACACCGGGGAGCTGTTTTTT
NA,TRBV5-1,TRBJ1-2,NA,CASSTGTQDEGYTF,TGCGCCAGCAGCACTGGGACCCAAGATGAGGGCTACACCTTC
TRBD1,TRBV3-1/TRBV3-2,TRBJ1-2,NA,CASSPDRAGSGYTF,TGTGCCAGCAGCCCCGACAGGGCGGGTTCCGGCTACACCTTC
TRBD2,TRBV7-2,TRBJ2-3,once,CASTRTSGSVPYTDTQYF,TGTGCCAGCACCCGAACTAGCGGGAGCGTCCCTTACACAGATACGCAGTATTTT
NA,TRBV27,TRBJ2-1,NA,CASSLSTGSKHEQFF,TGTGCCAGCAGTTTAAGTACAGGGAGTAAGCATGAGCAGTTCTTC
TRBD2,TRBV6-5,TRBJ2-1,NA,CASSYLAGVLRNEQFF,TGTGCCAGCAGTTACTTAGCGGGAGTACTAAGAAATGAGCAGTTCTTC
NA,TRBV18,TRBJ1-4,NA,CASSPKGVSEKLFF,TGTGCCAGCTCACCGAAGGGGGTCAGTGAAAAACTGTTTTTT
NA,TRBV19,TRBJ1-5,NA,CASSKYSNQPQHF,TGTGCCAGTAGTAAATATAGCAATCAGCCCCAGCATTTT
NA,TRBV11-2,TRBJ1-1,NA,CASSQDGREAFF,TGTGCCAGCAGCCAGGACGGGAGAGAAGCTTTCTTT
NA,TRBV5-1,TRBJ1-2,NA,CASSLDPSTNYGYTF,TGCGCCAGCAGCTTGGATCCATCGACTAACTATGGCTACACCTTC
NA,TRBV11-2,TRBJ1-4,NA,CASSLKGLKGEKLFF,TGTGCCAGCAGCTTAAAAGGACTAAAGGGGGAAAAACTGTTTTTT
NA,TRBV27,TRBJ1-5,NA,CASSWDGYQPQHF,TGTGCCAGCAGTTGGGACGGCTATCAGCCCCAGCATTTT
NA,TRBV6-1,TRBJ2-7,NA,CASSDPGHLSYEQYF,TGTGCCAGCAGTGACCCGGGACACCTCTCCTACGAGCAGTACTTC
NA,TRBV7-2,TRBJ1-5,NA,CASSLARNQPQHF,TGTGCCAGCAGCTTAGCCAGGAATCAGCCCCAGCATTTT
NA,TRBV30,TRBJ1-5,NA,CAWSRGNQPQHF,TGTGCCTGGAGTAGGGGAAATCAGCCCCAGCATTTT
TRBD2,TRBV7-6,TRBJ2-7,NA,CASSLGGEFEQYF,TGTGCCAGCAGCTTGGGGGGGGAGTTCGAGCAGTACTTC
NA,TRBV5-1,TRBJ2-3,NA,CASSLAPGSDTQYF,TGCGCCAGCAGCTTGGCGCCGGGGTCAGATACGCAGTATTTT
TRBD2,TRBV5-8,TRBJ2-7,NA,CASRTSGGSSYEQYF,TGTGCCAGCAGAACTAGCGGGGGAAGCTCCTACGAGCAGTACTTC
NA,TRBV27,TRBJ1-5,NA,CASSLSGTNREGNQPQHF,TGTGCCAGCAGTTTATCGGGGACGAACAGGGAAGGGAATCAGCCCCAGCATTTT
TRBD1,TRBV5-1,TRBJ2-3,once,CASSLVAGGADTQYF,TGCGCCAGCAGCTTGGTGGCAGGGGGCGCAGATACGCAGTATTTT
NA,TRBV4-3,TRBJ2-1,NA,CASSQEGDLGWRGEQFF,TGCGCCAGCAGCCAAGAGGGGGACTTGGGCTGGAGAGGTGAGCAGTTCTTC
TRBD1,TRBV7-9,TRBJ1-1,NA,CASNLQGSTGLAFF,TGTGCCAGCAACCTCCAGGGGTCGACAGGGCTAGCTTTCTTT
NA,TRBV5-1,TRBJ2-5,NA,CASSLVGGAQQETQYF,TGCGCCAGCAGCTTGGTAGGGGGGGCCCAACAAGAGACCCAGTACTTC
NA,TRBV5-5,TRBJ2-5,NA,CASSLLVVAQETQYF,TGTGCCAGCAGCTTATTGGTTGTAGCCCAAGAGACCCAGTACTTC
NA,TRBV5-6,TRBJ1-3,NA,CASSLAPWGAYVGNTIYF,TGTGCCAGCAGCTTGGCTCCGTGGGGGGCCTACGTCGGAAACACCATATATTTT
NA,TRBV7-6,TRBJ1-1,many,CASSLKGADNDYTEAFF,TGTGCCAGCAGCTTAAAAGGCGCGGACAACGATTACACTGAAGCTTTCTTT